The clone carrying this T cell receptor beta chain was detected only a few times. This record comes from a study of T cell responses to AZD1222 COVID-19 vaccine. The CDR3 has 12 amino acids. V dropped 6 bases and J dropped 8 bases, with 11 bases sitting between them. Profiling relied on immunoSEQ multiplex PCR, and the TCRdb table lists in-frame clones only, not all of them. In the table there are 100,000 to 150,000 clones, about 90% of which are singletons. The receptor's source is an adult in good health. The sample was peripheral blood, taken on day 0 of AZD1222 vaccination. This rearrangement joins TRBV12-3 or TRBV12-4 to TRBJ2-1; D is undetermined. Here the CDR3 reads CASSQWRDEQFF. The CDR3 nucleotides are TGTGCCAGCAGCCAATGGCGAGATGAGCAGTTCTTC.